One and the same sample provided the 20 T cell receptor beta chains below, sequenced in a study of T cell repertoires in cytomegalovirus infection. TCRdb reprocessed the reads via MiXCR and lists one record per CDR3 protein. This repertoire shows around 260,000 distinct CDR3 sequences, less than 9.5% found once; its top ten account for around 16%. The sequencing input was PBMCs. All receptors derive from a human donor in good health (CMV status not recorded). Some clones in this sample may be carry-over from other donors' samples.

Worth noting for this clonotype: This could be a read error, since a much larger clone is one nucleotide away. CDR3 loop: CSVVPQGIGNTKYF. The CDR3 nucleotides are TGCAGCGTTGTCCCACAGGGGATCGGAAACACCAAATATTTT. V gene TRBV29-1 combines with J gene TRBJ1-3; TRBD1 aligns across 7 bases. This CDR3 region has 14 residues. Per the germline V gene, CDR1 is SQVTM and CDR2 is ANQGSEA.

This clonotype was counted at least ten times. V is TRBV12-3 or TRBV12-4 and J is TRBJ2-4; no definite D call. Trimming cost V 6 bases and J 0 bases, with 9 bases left between them. The CDR3 extends over 14 amino acids. The DNA for the CDR3 is TGTGCCAGCAGCCCTCAGCGAGCCAAAAACATTCAGTACTTC. Amino acid sequence: CASSPQRAKNIQYF.

The genes are TRBV28 and TRBJ1-1; D is uncertain. Per germline, CDR1 MDHEN and CDR2 SYDVKM. The CDR3 contains 12 residues. The V end lost 3 bases, the J end lost 6 bases, and 8 bases lay between the germline ends. The CDR3 reads CASSFRSAEAFF. The CDR3 DNA reads TGTGCCAGCAGTTTCCGGTCCGCTGAAGCTTTCTTT.

This clonotype was seen ten or more times. The V gene is TRBV7-2, the J gene TRBJ2-7; 7 nucleotides align to TRBD1. V gave up 3 bases and J gave up 3 bases; unmatched junction bases: 2. Germline V CDR1 and CDR2: SGHTA, FQGNSA. The CDR3 spans 13 residues. CDR3 sequence reads: CASSFWDSYEQYF. CDR3 nucleotides: TGTGCCAGCAGCTTCTGGGACAGCTACGAGCAGTACTTC.

This clonotype has at least ten counts. The chain carries TRBV6-2 or TRBV6-3 and TRBJ2-7; D gene uncertain. This CDR3 spans 15 amino acids. CDR1 and CDR2 from the germline V gene are MNHEY and SVGEGT. Trimming removed 6 bases from V and 2 bases from J, with 17 bases in between. The CDR3 is CASRTIYRGTYEQYF. The CDR3 region has the DNA TGTGCCAGCAGAACTATTTACAGAGGAACCTACGAGCAGTACTTC.

CDR3 sequence reads: CASSPTGENTEAFF. The DNA for the CDR3 is TGTGCCAGCAGCCCTACAGGGGAGAACACTGAAGCTTTCTTT. This chain connects TRBV7-3 to TRBJ1-1; TRBD1 matches at 7 bases. V trimming: 5 bases; J trimming: 1 base; junction bases outside the gene matches: 4. The CDR3 extends over 14 amino acids. Germline V gene lookup returns CDR1 SGHTA and CDR2 FQGTGA.

This clonotype was found many times. This chain links TRBV2 with TRBJ1-1; a weak D match, TRBD1 (5 bases). The CDR3 spans 10 residues. V was trimmed by 8 bases and J by 11 bases, leaving 12 bases between them. Germline values: CDR1 SNHLY, CDR2 FYNNEI. CDR3 in DNA: TGTGCCAGCCCTCCCAGGGAGGCTTTCTTT. It specifies CASPPREAFF.

The sample holds many counts of this clonotype. This chain links TRBV28 with TRBJ1-4; D remains ambiguous. The V and J ends lost 3 bases and 8 bases respectively, with 4 bases between them. There are 11 residues in the CDR3. CDR1 MDHEN and CDR2 SYDVKM come from the germline V gene. This CDR3 is CASSLSEKLFF. Written as DNA, the CDR3 is TGTGCCAGCAGTTTGTCGGAAAAACTGTTTTTT.

This clonotype showed up just once. The chain recombines TRBV9 with TRBJ2-7; 7 bases match TRBD1. Trimming cost V 4 bases and J 7 bases; bases outside gene matches: 11. The CDR3 length is 14 residues. The germline gives CDR1 SGDLS, CDR2 YYNGEE. For the CDR3, the DNA is TGTGCCAGCAGCCCCCGACAGGGAAAAGGGGAGCAGTACTTC. Its protein is CASSPRQGKGEQYF.

This clonotype was seen at least ten times. The chain joins TRBV7-2 to TRBJ1-5; D not resolved. The CDR3 loop spans 13 amino acids. V was cut by 5 bases and J by 7 bases, with 12 bases left in between. Looked up from germline, CDR1 is SGHTA and CDR2 is FQGNSA. The CDR3 loop is CASSPTDRQPQHF. In DNA, the CDR3 is TGTGCCAGCAGCCCGACCGACCGCCAGCCCCAGCATTTT. Combining the CDR3 with reference TRBV7-2 and TRBJ1-5 gives the whole variable domain GAGVSQSPSNKVTEKGKDVELRCDPISGHTALYWYRQSLGQGLEFLIYFQGNSAPDKSGLPSDRFSAERTGGSVSTLTIQRTQQEDSAVYLCASSPTDRQPQHFGDGTRLSIL.

This clonotype was found many times. This chain joins TRBV7-8 and TRBJ2-1; 9 bases fit TRBD1. The V gene's germline CDR1 is SGHVS and CDR2 FQNEAQ. The CDR3 is 15 amino acids. The junction had 5 bases not matched to a gene; V was cut back by 4 bases and J by 4 bases. The CDR3 is CASSSYGTGYNEQFF. The CDR3 nucleotides read TGTGCCAGCAGCTCCTACGGGACAGGGTACAATGAGCAGTTCTTC.

The J gene is TRBJ2-6, the V gene TRBV29-1; 8 positions match TRBD1. Unmatched junction bases numbered 6, after V lost 5 bases and J lost 3 bases. From germline, CDR1 is SQVTM and CDR2 ANQGSEA. The CDR3 length is 15 residues. The CDR3 here is CSVTGQGGGANVLTF. The CDR3, as DNA: TGCAGCGTTACCGGACAGGGAGGTGGGGCCAACGTCCTGACTTTC.

The chain employs TRBV28 and TRBJ2-1; 7 bases fit TRBD2. V lost 7 bases, J lost 11 bases, and 14 bases stayed unmatched. Per the germline V gene, CDR1 is MDHEN and CDR2 is SYDVKM. CDR3 length equals 14 residues. CDR3 DNA sequence: TGTGCCAGCATCAGCGGGGTCGCATCAGGGAAGCAGTTCTTC. Residues: CASISGVASGKQFF. The variable domain in full, with the rest retrieved from reference TRBV28 and TRBJ2-1, is DVKVTQSSRYLVKRTGEKVFLECVQDMDHENMFWYRQDPGLGLRLIYFSYDVKMKEKGDIPEGYSVSREKKERFSLILESASTNQTSMYLCASISGVASGKQFFGPGTRLTVL.

The J gene is TRBJ1-5, the V gene TRBV29-1; D may be TRBD1 (6 bases). The CDR3 totals 16 residues. The germline V gene has CDR1 SQVTM and CDR2 ANQGSEA. V was clipped by 1 base and J by 0 bases, with 13 bases between them. CDR3 sequence: CSVEVRTAYSNQPQHF. In nucleotides, the CDR3 is TGCAGCGTTGAAGTCCGGACAGCTTATAGCAATCAGCCCCAGCATTTT.

This clonotype came up many times. The chain has TRBV6-1 and TRBJ1-2; tentative D call: TRBD1 (6 bases). Deletions cut 7 bases from V and 4 bases from J, with 16 bases between. Per germline, CDR1 MNHNS and CDR2 SASEGT. The CDR3 has 14 amino acids. CDR3 sequence (DNA): TGTGCCAGCAAACGGGGGGACACTTCCTATGGCTACACCTTC. This codes for CASKRGDTSYGYTF.

This clonotype appeared many times. The chain employs TRBV6-1 and TRBJ2-2; D is perhaps TRBD1 (6 bases). CDR1 and CDR2 (germline): MNHNS, SASEGT. Trimming stripped 6 bases from V and 4 bases from J, with 12 bases between. CDR3 length: 14 amino acids. The CDR3 protein is CASRAATGTGELFF. CDR3 nucleotides: TGTGCCAGCAGAGCGGCGACAGGCACCGGGGAGCTGTTTTTT.

This clonotype appeared many times. V is TRBV29-1 and J is TRBJ1-2; D call uncertain. The CDR3 spans 10 residues. CDR1 and CDR2 from the germline V gene are SQVTM and ANQGSEA. Trimming left V 6 bases short and J 8 bases short, with 10 bases between. The CDR3 nucleotides read TGCAGCGTCGCCGACGGGGGCTACACCTTC. Translated, it gives CSVADGGYTF.

This clonotype was counted between two and nine times. The rearrangement joins TRBV7-8 to TRBJ2-2; 12 bases agree with TRBD2. The CDR3 consists of 19 residues. V lost 6 bases and J lost 2; bases outside the gene matches: 13. Germline loops: CDR1 SGHVS, CDR2 FQNEAQ. CDR3 region: CASSRLTSGGLHNTGELFF. CDR3 in DNA: TGTGCCAGCAGTCGGTTGACTAGCGGGGGACTACACAACACCGGGGAGCTGTTTTTT.

This clonotype has at least ten counts. The chain recombines TRBV19 with TRBJ1-2; 7 positions match TRBD1. The CDR3 length is 13 residues. The germline V gene has CDR1 LNHDA and CDR2 SQIVND (reference sequence). Germline trimming cut 5 bases from V and 4 bases from J; bases unmatched to any gene: 4. The CDR3 region has the DNA TGTGCCAGTAGTGCCAGGGACAGCTATGGCTACACCTTC. Translating it yields CASSARDSYGYTF.

The rearrangement joins TRBV30 to TRBJ2-3; 7 positions match TRBD1. The CDR3 is 15 amino acids. Germline lookup yields CDR1 GTSNPN and CDR2 SVGIG (reference sequence). Losses at the gene ends were 3 bases for V and 3 bases for J; bases not matched to a gene: 9. The DNA of the CDR3 is TGTGCCTGGAGCGGAAGGCAGGGGGTAACAGATACGCAGTATTTT. It yields the protein CAWSGRQGVTDTQYF. The whole variable domain, filled in from reference TRBV30 and TRBJ2-3, reads SQTIHQWPATLVQPVGSPLSLECTVEGTSNPNLYWYRQAAGRGLQLLFYSVGIGQISSEVPQNLSASRPQDRQFILSSKKLLLSDSGFYLCAWSGRQGVTDTQYFGPGTRLTVL.